This T cell receptor (beta chain) is drawn from a study of vaccination effects on CD4 cells after COVID-19. About the research overall: The culture medium for roughly 1.9 million PBMC per well included around 10 IU/ml IL-2 and about 10 ug/ml peptides. Notes on the study in general: Healthy vaccine recipients' vaccine-induced clones were almost all SARS-CoV-2 mono-reactive. No early post-infection timepoints were available in the study, which also included few convalescent patients.

With regard to this clone: Its antigen is still unknown.

Here immunoSEQ multiplex PCR was the method, and the copy in TCRdb shows in-frame clones only, minus some. The sample carries around 37,000 clones, about four fifths recorded once. The germline V gene encodes CDR1 SGHRS and CDR2 YFSETQ. V gave up 1 base and J gave up 0 bases, with 10 bases separating them. The CDR3 has 16 amino acids. Isolation of CD4+ T cells took place after 10 days of culture. Each culture had half its medium swapped for IL-2 medium on days 3 and 7. Material: CD4+ T cells from PBMCs cultured without peptide, obtained before COVID-19 vaccination. The source is a human donor who received a COVID-19 vaccine. V usage is TRBV5-1 and J usage is TRBJ2-2; D gene unclear. The CDR3 bases are TGCGCCAGCAGCTTGAGGACGACATCGAACACCGGGGAGCTGTTTTTT. Its translation: CASSLRTTSNTGELFF.